Following are 29 T cell receptor beta chains from one sample sequenced in a study of T cells in Graves' hyperthyroidism and ophthalmopathy. TCR beta CDR3 regions were amplified from RNA transcripts. The study used the HTBI primer set for a first-round RT-PCR of the TCR CDR3. TCRdb re-called the multiplex PCR reads through MiXCR, storing one row per CDR3 protein. The sample comprises hundreds of thousands of distinct CDR3 sequences, roughly 46% of which are singletons, and roughly 7.2% rests with the top ten. The specimen sequenced was peripheral blood or thyroid tissue (not recorded which). The receptor set was obtained from an adult man with Graves' disease, either hyperthyroidism or ophthalmopathy (not recorded which).

The chain couples TRBV7-2 to TRBJ1-2, with D perhaps TRBD1 (5 bases). There are 17 residues in the CDR3. The germline gives CDR1 SGHTA, CDR2 FQGNSA. Deletions cut 1 base from V and 1 base from J, with 16 bases between. CDR3 DNA: TGTGCCAGCAGCTTAGTTCGGGGGACTACCGTTAACTATGGCTACACCTTC. Encoded protein: CASSLVRGTTVNYGYTF.

As concerns this clonotype: A clone one base away is much larger, so this may be a read error. This sequence joins TRBV9 and TRBJ2-7, with 9 bases that match TRBD2. Germline CDR1 reads SGDLS; CDR2 reads YYNGEE. The CDR3 is 15 amino acids. The CDR3 region has the DNA TGTGCCAACAGCGTAGGGGCTAGCGGGGACTACGAGCAGTACTTC. It yields the protein CANSVGASGDYEQYF.

This clonotype was observed many times. This chain joins TRBV10-3 and TRBJ2-7; a possible D gene is TRBD2 (6 bases). This CDR3 contains 15 residues. The germline CDR1 and CDR2 sequences are ENHRY and SYGVKD. V shed 0 bases and J shed 2 bases, with 11 bases lying between them. The CDR3 loop reads CAISESRDSTYEQYF. The CDR3 DNA follows: TGTGCCATCAGTGAGTCCCGGGACTCTACCTACGAGCAGTACTTC.

This clonotype occurred many times. The chain employs TRBV7-9 and TRBJ2-7, with 7 bases identical to TRBD1. V shed 1 base and J 4 bases; nucleotides not matched to a gene: 7. CDR1 is SEHNR, CDR2 FQNEAQ, per germline (reference sequence). The CDR3 has 15 residues. DNA for the CDR3: TGTGCCAGCAGCTTAGGAGGGTCAGGGGGTTACGAGCAGTACTTC. It codes for CASSLGGSGGYEQYF.

This clonotype has a count of ten or more. The chain is built from TRBV7-3 and TRBJ2-6, with TRBD1 matching 8 bases. Germline V gene data show CDR1 as SGHTA and CDR2 as FQGTGA. The CDR3 spans 16 residues. J lost 2 bases, V lost 5 bases, and 5 bases had no gene match. The CDR3 is CASSRPTGAGANVLTF. The CDR3, as DNA: TGTGCCAGCAGCCGACCGACAGGGGCTGGGGCCAACGTCCTGACTTTC.

The CDR3 region has the DNA TGTGCCATCAGTGACCCAACCTCCACAGATACGCAGTATTTT. Its protein product is CAISDPTSTDTQYF. The chain employs TRBV10-3 and TRBJ2-3; no clear D gene. V was shortened by 3 bases and J by 2 bases, with 9 bases between the two germline ends. Per germline, CDR1 ENHRY and CDR2 SYGVKD. The CDR3 has 14 amino acids.

This chain connects TRBV2 to TRBJ1-4, with 10 bases fitting TRBD1. J lost 14 bases, V lost 5 bases, and 2 bases had no gene match. The CDR3 is made up of 11 amino acids. Germline CDR1 reads SNHLY; CDR2 reads FYNNEI. CDR3 coding DNA: TGTGCCAGCAGTTGGACAGGGGGGCTGTTTTTT. Residues: CASSWTGGLFF.

This clonotype was counted ten times or more. The genes are TRBV29-1 and TRBJ1-2; no clear D. Deletions cut 1 base from V and 2 bases from J, with 8 bases between. The length of the CDR3 is 13 residues. Germline CDR1 SQVTM, CDR2 ANQGSEA. This chain's CDR3 is CSVEVLQNYGYTF. For the CDR3, the DNA is TGCAGCGTTGAAGTTCTCCAGAACTATGGCTACACCTTC.

Many counts were recorded for this clonotype. This chain links TRBV20-1 with TRBJ1-6, with D tentatively TRBD1 (6 bases). Germline V gene data show CDR1 as DFQATT and CDR2 as SNEGSKA (reference sequence). V was pared by 6 bases and J by 7 bases, with 19 bases between. The CDR3 contains 15 residues. The CDR3 is CSAGGPGRSNSPLHF. The CDR3 region has the DNA TGCAGTGCAGGGGGGCCGGGACGGAGCAATTCACCCCTCCACTTT.

This clonotype was seen just once. The rearrangement joins TRBV5-1 to TRBJ2-7; 7 bases agree with TRBD1. The CDR3 covers 12 residues. Germline V gene lookup returns CDR1 SGHRS and CDR2 YFSETQ. Trimming removed 6 bases from V and 6 bases from J; junction bases left unmatched: 6. In nucleotides, the CDR3 is TGCGCCAGCACCCCGGGACAGAGCGAGCAGTACTTC. Its translation: CASTPGQSEQYF. The variable domain in full, with the rest retrieved from reference TRBV5-1 and TRBJ2-7, is KAGVTQTPRYLIKTRGQQVTLSCSPISGHRSVSWYQQTPGQGLQFLFEYFSETQRNKGNFPGRFSGRQFSNSRSEMNVSTLELGDSALYLCASTPGQSEQYFGPGTRLTVT.

This chain connects TRBV5-1 to TRBJ1-1; D call uncertain. Between the trimmed V and J ends, which lost 4 bases and 1 base, there was a span of 11 bases. Germline V gene data show CDR1 as SGHRS and CDR2 as YFSETQ. The length of the CDR3 is 14 residues. CDR3 DNA sequence: TGCGCCAGCAGCATAACCCCACCGAACACTGAAGCTTTCTTT. It is translated as CASSITPPNTEAFF.

This clonotype was recorded a few times. This may arise from a read error, as a much more abundant clone is one base away. The rearrangement joins TRBV7-2 to TRBJ1-1; D is undetermined. The CDR3 is 12 residues long. Germline V gene sequence: CDR1 SGHTA, CDR2 FQGNSA. Trimming left V 0 bases short and J 7 bases short, with 6 bases between. The CDR3 nucleotides are TGTGCCAGCAGCTTAGCGCACGGTGAAGCTTTCTTT. Translation: CASSLAHGEAFF.

This clonotype was recorded many times. The V gene is TRBV29-1, the J gene TRBJ2-5; 8 positions match TRBD1. V trimming: 3 bases; J trimming: 4 bases; junction bases outside the gene matches: 4. Germline-derived CDR1 and CDR2 are SQVTM and ANQGSEA. The CDR3 loop spans 13 amino acids. The CDR3 reads CSVDAGQGETQYF. Here the CDR3 DNA reads TGCAGCGTTGACGCCGGACAGGGAGAGACCCAGTACTTC.

The chain links TRBV24-1 to TRBJ1-5, with D perhaps TRBD1 (5 bases). CDR1 is KGHDR and CDR2 is SFDVKD in the germline V gene. V lost 6 bases, J lost 4 bases, and 18 bases lay in between. The CDR3 has 16 residues. The CDR3 bases are TGTGCCACCAGTAGTCCAAGGGACGGCCTGAATCAGCCCCAGCATTTT. Translating it yields CATSSPRDGLNQPQHF.

This clonotype was found a few times. The chain has TRBV7-9 and TRBJ2-7, with 15 bases that match TRBD2. Looked up from germline, CDR1 is SEHNR and CDR2 is FQNEAQ (reference sequence). V lost 4 bases to trimming and J lost 6 bases; unmatched junction nucleotides: 10. The CDR3 is made up of 17 amino acids. The DNA of the CDR3 is TGTGCCAGCAGCTCATCCGGGACTAGCGGGAGGAACGCCGAGCAGTACTTC. Translating it yields CASSSSGTSGRNAEQYF.

This clonotype has ten or more counts. V usage is TRBV2 and J usage is TRBJ2-7; the D gene is possibly TRBD2 (5 bases). V was trimmed by 0 bases and J by 3 bases, leaving 12 bases between them. Germline V gene sequence: CDR1 SNHLY, CDR2 FYNNEI. CDR3 length: 15 amino acids. The CDR3 loop reads CASSEAAGILYEQYF. Written as DNA, the CDR3 is TGTGCCAGCAGTGAAGCTGCCGGGATCCTCTACGAGCAGTACTTC.

The chain is built from TRBV2 and TRBJ1-1; D call uncertain. V lost 6 bases and J 1 base, leaving 15 bases between the germline ends. The CDR3 has 15 residues. Germline V gene lookup returns CDR1 SNHLY and CDR2 FYNNEI. CDR3 nucleotide sequence: TGTGCCAGCAGCTTAGCAACAGAGGCGAACACTGAAGCTTTCTTT. It translates to CASSLATEANTEAFF. The entire variable domain, with the rest obtained from reference TRBV2 and TRBJ1-1, is as follows: EPEVTQTPSHQVTQMGQEVILRCVPISNHLYFYWYRQILGQKVEFLVSFYNNEISEKSEIFDDQFSVERPDGSNFTLKIRSTKLEDSAMYFCASSLATEANTEAFFGQGTRLTVV.

This clonotype was observed at least ten times. This chain connects TRBV24-1 to TRBJ1-3, with 10 nucleotides matching TRBD1. The CDR3 runs 16 residues. Germline lookup yields CDR1 KGHDR and CDR2 SFDVKD. The J segment lost 1 base and the V segment lost 3 bases, leaving 2 bases of the junction unmatched. CDR3 nucleotide sequence: TGTGCCACCAGTGATGGGACAGGGGAGTCTGGAAACACCATATATTTT. It yields the protein CATSDGTGESGNTIYF.

This clonotype was observed a single time. The genes are TRBV29-1 and TRBJ2-7, with TRBD1 identical over 10 bases. The V gene end was trimmed by 6 bases and the J gene end by 6 bases; junction bases not matched to a gene: 14. CDR1 and CDR2 (germline): SQVTM, ANQGSEA. There are 15 residues in the CDR3. This CDR3 reads CSVASGTGDIGEQYF. As DNA, the CDR3 is TGCAGCGTAGCTTCCGGGACAGGGGATATCGGCGAGCAGTACTTC.

The gene calls are TRBV10-3 and TRBJ2-7; TRBD1 matches 8 bases. The length of the CDR3 is 13 residues. In germline, CDR1 is ENHRY, CDR2 SYGVKD. V shed 6 bases and J 6 bases; nucleotides not matched to a gene: 7. The CDR3 sequence: CAIRGVGQGEQYF. The CDR3 DNA reads TGTGCCATCAGGGGGGTTGGACAGGGCGAGCAGTACTTC.

The chain uses TRBV6-5 and TRBJ2-7; D remains unclear. The CDR3 length is 14 residues. Per the germline V gene, CDR1 is MNHEY and CDR2 is SVGAGI. Trimming took off 0 bases at V and 0 bases at J, with 6 bases between the two ends. The CDR3 DNA is TGTGCCAGCAGTTACTCATCCCGCTCCTACGAGCAGTACTTC. Encoded protein: CASSYSSRSYEQYF.

This rearrangement joins TRBV20-1 to TRBJ1-1; 9 nucleotides line up with TRBD1. V lost 0 bases to trimming and J lost 6 bases; unmatched junction nucleotides: 5. Germline lookup yields CDR1 DFQATT and CDR2 SNEGSKA (reference sequence). The CDR3 is made up of 14 amino acids. CDR3 DNA: TGCAGTGCTAGAGATACACAGGGGGCGCCTGAAGCTTTCTTT. Translated: CSARDTQGAPEAFF.

This clonotype occurred many times. This chain joins TRBV15 and TRBJ1-5, with D possibly matching TRBD1 (5 bases). CDR1 and CDR2 from the germline V gene are LNHNV and YYDKDF (reference sequence). The CDR3 is made up of 16 amino acids. V was cut by 2 bases and J by 0 bases, with 11 bases left in between. CDR3 sequence reads: CATSRMDTNSNQPQHF. CDR3 bases: TGTGCCACCAGCAGAATGGACACGAATAGCAATCAGCCCCAGCATTTT. The complete variable domain, with remaining parts taken from reference TRBV15 and TRBJ1-5, reads DAMVIQNPRYQVTQFGKPVTLSCSQTLNHNVMYWYQQKSSQAPKLLFHYYDKDFNNEADTPDNFQSRRPNTSFCFLDIRSPGLGDTAMYLCATSRMDTNSNQPQHFGDGTRLSIL.

The chain carries TRBV12-3 or TRBV12-4 and TRBJ1-5; no definite D call. The germline V and J ends were trimmed by 6 bases and 0 bases, with 9 bases remaining between them. This CDR3 has 14 residues. CDR3 bases: TGTGCCAGCAGGGGAAAGGATAGCAATCAGCCCCAGCATTTT. Protein: CASRGKDSNQPQHF.

The rearrangement links TRBV6-5 to TRBJ1-2; no reliable D call. The germline V gene encodes CDR1 MNHEY and CDR2 SVGAGI. The CDR3 totals 14 residues. Trimming took off 5 bases at V and 4 bases at J, with 14 bases between the two ends. The CDR3 reads CASSEVRRRYGYTF. CDR3 sequence (DNA): TGTGCCAGCAGTGAAGTGCGCAGACGCTATGGCTACACCTTC.

This clonotype was detected ten times or more. CDR3 amino acids: CASSLAGLAGAQETQYF. CDR3 bases: TGTGCCAGCAGCTTAGCCGGCCTAGCGGGCGCACAAGAGACCCAGTACTTC. The chain joins TRBV7-9 to TRBJ2-5; 8 nucleotides line up with TRBD2. V gave up 0 bases and J gave up 2 bases; unmatched junction bases: 8. CDR3 length: 17 amino acids. The germline CDR1 and CDR2 sequences are SEHNR and FQNEAQ (reference sequence).

This clonotype came up many times. V usage is TRBV7-8 and J usage is TRBJ1-1; D unresolved. The ends were cut back, 1 base at V and 2 bases at J, with 8 bases in the middle. Germline CDR1 reads SGHVS; CDR2 reads FQNEAQ. The CDR3 totals 14 residues. This CDR3 reads CASSLGRTNTEAFF. CDR3 nucleotide sequence: TGTGCCAGCAGCTTAGGTCGCACCAACACTGAAGCTTTCTTT.

This clonotype has a count of ten or more. This chain joins TRBV24-1 and TRBJ2-2, with unresolved D. V was trimmed by 4 bases and J by 5 bases, leaving 10 bases between them. The CDR3 spans 14 residues. Germline values: CDR1 KGHDR, CDR2 SFDVKD. The CDR3 protein is CATSDADQTGELFF. CDR3 DNA sequence: TGTGCCACCAGTGACGCGGACCAGACCGGGGAGCTGTTTTTT.

The sample holds many counts of this clonotype. The V and J genes are TRBV7-9 and TRBJ2-7; 7 nucleotides line up with TRBD2. Trimming at V came to 3 bases and at J to 6 bases, leaving 5 bases not matched to a gene. CDR3 length equals 13 residues. Germline V CDR1 and CDR2: SEHNR, FQNEAQ (reference sequence). Here the CDR3 DNA reads TGTGCCAGCAGCTTGGTAGCTAGCGGCGAGCAGTACTTC. It yields the protein CASSLVASGEQYF.